These 26 T cell receptor beta chains share one sample of origin, sequenced in a study of cytomegalovirus exposure and HLA in healthy donors. Researchers ran the PCR with 60 Vbeta and 13 Jbeta primers. This table comes from immunoSEQ multiplex PCR, and its TCRdb copy is limited to in-frame clones, with some not included. The sample includes 140,000 to 150,000 clones, 70% to 85% seen only once; the top ten take approximately 9.7%. The specimen sequenced was PBMCs. All receptors derive from a woman aged 55-70 years in good health and CMV-seropositive.

The V call is TRBV20-1, the J call TRBJ1-1; no firm D call. Germline loops: CDR1 DFQATT, CDR2 SNEGSKA (reference sequence). Trimming shortened V by 6 bases and J by 1 base, and 6 bases separated the two germline ends. The CDR3 extends over 11 amino acids. The CDR3 protein is CSARENTEAFF. The CDR3 region has the DNA TGCAGTGCGAGGGAGAACACTGAAGCTTTCTTT.

The chain couples TRBV7-6 to TRBJ2-3; maybe TRBD1 (7 bases). This CDR3 comprises 16 residues. V was clipped by 5 bases and J by 5 bases, with 20 bases between them. Germline V gene data show CDR1 as SGHVS and CDR2 as FNYEAQ. The CDR3 nucleotides are TGTGCCAGCAGCGAAAATAGGGGGCGCGGGATAGATACGCAGTATTTT. It encodes CASSENRGRGIDTQYF.

V is TRBV10-3 and J is TRBJ1-2; a possible D gene is TRBD1 (6 bases). From germline, CDR1 is ENHRY and CDR2 SYGVKD. The CDR3 is 11 amino acids. V lost 11 bases to trimming and J lost 4 bases, with 11 bases between them. The CDR3 here is CASQGSYGYTF. As DNA, the CDR3 is TGTGCCTCCCAGGGGAGCTATGGCTACACCTTC.

The rearrangement links TRBV6-5 to TRBJ2-5; D possibly corresponds to TRBD1 (6 bases). Near its end, the DNA agrees better with TRBJ2-7, so the J call may be wrong. Germline CDR1 MNHEY, CDR2 SVGAGI. CDR3 length: 15 amino acids. CDR3 nucleotides: TGTGCCAGCAGTTACTTCCTCGGGACAACCTACGAGCAGTACTTC. This sequence encodes CASSYFLGTTYEQYF.

In its sample, this clone was seen once. The chain employs TRBV9 and TRBJ2-2; TRBD2 agrees at 11 bases. From germline, CDR1 is SGDLS and CDR2 YYNGEE. This CDR3 has 17 amino acids. V lost 4 bases, J lost 4 bases, and 9 bases stayed unmatched. CDR3 nucleotide sequence: TGTGCCAGCAGCCTAGAACTAGCGGGAGTAGGCACCGGGGAGCTGTTTTTT. Its protein is CASSLELAGVGTGELFF.

The V gene is TRBV7-9, the J gene TRBJ2-5; 7 bases agree with TRBD2. Losses at the gene ends were 5 bases for V and 3 bases for J; bases not matched to a gene: 9. This CDR3 contains 15 residues. Germline values: CDR1 SEHNR, CDR2 FQNEAQ (reference sequence). The CDR3 reads CASSDRDYRKETQYF. CDR3 nucleotide sequence: TGTGCCAGCAGCGACCGGGACTATCGAAAAGAGACCCAGTACTTC.

The chain is built from TRBV19 and TRBJ2-1; maybe TRBD2 (6 bases). V lost 0 bases and J lost 12, with 15 bases in between. This CDR3 comprises 14 residues. The germline V gene has CDR1 LNHDA and CDR2 SQIVND (reference sequence). CDR3 protein: CASSIDRWAGPQFF. The CDR3 DNA reads as TGTGCCAGTAGTATAGATCGCTGGGCGGGGCCGCAGTTCTTC. The variable domain in full, with the rest retrieved from reference TRBV19 and TRBJ2-1, is DGGITQSPKYLFRKEGQNVTLSCEQNLNHDAMYWYRQDPGQGLRLIYYSQIVNDFQKGDIAEGYSVSREKKESFPLTVTSAQKNPTAFYLCASSIDRWAGPQFFGPGTRLTVL.

V and J are TRBV28 and TRBJ2-7, with D possibly TRBD2 on 5 matching bases. There are 13 residues in the CDR3. V was trimmed by 4 bases and J by 3 bases, leaving 10 bases between them. CDR1 MDHEN and CDR2 SYDVKM come from the germline V gene. CDR3 amino acids: CASSSPSGYEQYF. As DNA, the CDR3 is TGTGCCAGCAGTTCCCCCAGCGGCTACGAGCAGTACTTC.

The chain uses TRBV28 and TRBJ1-5; D is perhaps TRBD1 (5 bases). V gave up 3 bases and J gave up 4 bases, with 13 bases separating them. Per germline, CDR1 MDHEN and CDR2 SYDVKM. The CDR3 is 15 amino acids. The CDR3 protein is CASSLGRRGNQPQHF. The CDR3 region has the DNA TGTGCCAGCAGTTTGGGTCGGCGGGGGAATCAGCCCCAGCATTTT.

The rearrangement joins TRBV6-1 to TRBJ2-3, with 9 bases fitting TRBD2. The CDR3 has 14 residues. Trimming at V came to 5 bases and at J to 4 bases, leaving 4 bases not matched to a gene. Looked up from germline, CDR1 is MNHNS and CDR2 is SASEGT. CDR3 bases: TGTGCCAGCAGTCTAGCGGGAATGGCAGATACGCAGTATTTT. Its translation: CASSLAGMADTQYF.

The V and J genes are TRBV6-1 and TRBJ2-7; D gene ambiguous. Germline CDR1 reads MNHNS; CDR2 reads SASEGT. The CDR3 totals 16 residues. Trimming removed 1 base from V and 2 bases from J, with 15 bases in between. The CDR3 is CASSEGSADPTYEQYF. The CDR3 DNA reads TGTGCCAGCAGTGAAGGATCCGCAGATCCAACCTACGAGCAGTACTTC.

This rearrangement joins TRBV30 to TRBJ2-7; D remains unclear. Germline V gene lookup returns CDR1 GTSNPN and CDR2 SVGIG (reference sequence). V was pared by 5 bases and J by 0 bases, with 11 bases between. The CDR3 length is 13 residues. CDR3 sequence: CAWDLQSSYEQYF. The CDR3 DNA reads as TGTGCCTGGGACCTACAGAGCTCCTACGAGCAGTACTTC.

The chain recombines TRBV6-1 with TRBJ1-2; D may be TRBD1 (5 bases). CDR1 and CDR2 from the germline V gene are MNHNS and SASEGT. Trimming stripped 2 bases from V and 4 bases from J, with 8 bases between. The CDR3 is 13 residues long. CDR3 in DNA: TGTGCCAGCAGTGAAACCCAGGGCTATGGCTACACCTTC. This sequence encodes CASSETQGYGYTF.

This clone was seen a few times. The chain employs TRBV5-1 and TRBJ2-7; 7 bases match TRBD1. Germline lookup yields CDR1 SGHRS and CDR2 YFSETQ. Trimming removed 5 bases from V and 2 bases from J; junction bases left unmatched: 7. The CDR3 totals 14 residues. CDR3 sequence (DNA): TGCGCCAGCAGTTTTCGACAGGGCACCTACGAGCAGTACTTC. Encoded protein: CASSFRQGTYEQYF.

V gene TRBV28 combines with J gene TRBJ2-7; 9 nucleotides match TRBD1. There are 15 residues in the CDR3. CDR1 is MDHEN and CDR2 is SYDVKM in the germline V gene. With V trimmed by 4 bases and J by 2 bases, 6 bases remained unmatched. The CDR3 here is CASSSTGQGPYEQYF. The CDR3 coding sequence is TGTGCCAGCAGTTCCACGGGACAGGGCCCCTACGAGCAGTACTTC.

V gene TRBV5-1 combines with J gene TRBJ1-5; D gene unclear. CDR1 is SGHRS and CDR2 is YFSETQ in the germline V gene. This CDR3 has 13 residues. V was clipped by 2 bases and J by 2 bases, with 5 bases between them. The CDR3 sequence: CASSFSGNQPQHF. The CDR3 DNA sequence: TGCGCCAGCAGCTTTTCTGGCAATCAGCCCCAGCATTTT. The variable domain in full, with the rest retrieved from reference TRBV5-1 and TRBJ1-5, is KAGVTQTPRYLIKTRGQQVTLSCSPISGHRSVSWYQQTPGQGLQFLFEYFSETQRNKGNFPGRFSGRQFSNSRSEMNVSTLELGDSALYLCASSFSGNQPQHFGDGTRLSIL.

This chain uses TRBV4-2 with TRBJ1-2, with D perhaps matching TRBD1 (5 bases). V was pared by 2 bases and J by 6 bases, with 10 bases between. The length of the CDR3 is 13 residues. Germline loops: CDR1 LGHNA, CDR2 YNFKEQ. CDR3 sequence: CASSQSTGNGYTF. CDR3 nucleotide sequence: TGTGCCAGCAGCCAATCAACAGGAAATGGCTACACCTTC.

V and J are TRBV28 and TRBJ2-1; TRBD2 matches 12 bases. The germline gives CDR1 MDHEN, CDR2 SYDVKM. CDR3 size: 14 residues. J was trimmed by 8 bases and V by 7 bases; bases with no gene match: 6. The chain's CDR3 is CASNKGLAGYEQFF. CDR3 sequence (DNA): TGTGCCAGCAATAAGGGACTAGCGGGCTATGAGCAGTTCTTC. The variable domain in full, with the rest retrieved from reference TRBV28 and TRBJ2-1, is DVKVTQSSRYLVKRTGEKVFLECVQDMDHENMFWYRQDPGLGLRLIYFSYDVKMKEKGDIPEGYSVSREKKERFSLILESASTNQTSMYLCASNKGLAGYEQFFGPGTRLTVL.

In regard to this clone: Sequence at one end of the junction differs from germline and may be a read error. The chain links TRBV7-2 to TRBJ2-2, with 7 bases lining up with TRBD2. Germline lookup yields CDR1 SGHTA and CDR2 FQGNSA. The CDR3 has 16 residues. Here the CDR3 reads CASSPPGGRRNRGAVF. Here the CDR3 DNA reads TGTGCCAGCAGTCCCCCCGGGGGGAGGAGGAACCGGGGAGCTGTTTTT.

The chain joins TRBV11-3 to TRBJ2-7; 7 nucleotides align to TRBD2. The trim removed 5 bases at V and 5 bases at J, leaving 12 bases unmatched. CDR3 length: 15 amino acids. CDR1 and CDR2 (germline): SGHNT, YENEEA. CDR3 sequence (DNA): TGTGCCAGCAGCCCCCAAGGGAGGGTGGGCGACGAGCAGTACTTC. It translates to CASSPQGRVGDEQYF.

V is TRBV7-9 and J is TRBJ2-5, with D tentatively TRBD2 (5 bases). The CDR3 has 15 amino acids. V lost 5 bases and J 2 bases, leaving 15 bases between the germline ends. Germline lookup yields CDR1 SEHNR and CDR2 FQNEAQ (reference sequence). The CDR3, as DNA: TGTGCCAGCAGCCTATCGGGGAGAGGACAAGAGACCCAGTACTTC. Amino acids: CASSLSGRGQETQYF.

The rearrangement joins TRBV27 to TRBJ2-7, with a tentative D call TRBD1 (6 bases). Germline lookup yields CDR1 MNHEY and CDR2 SMNVEV (reference sequence). The CDR3 has 14 amino acids. V was shortened by 5 bases and J by 6 bases, with 17 bases between the two germline ends. For the CDR3, the DNA is TGTGCCAGCAGTGGGTGGGCACAGGGCAGCGAGCAGTACTTC. Translating gives CASSGWAQGSEQYF.

The rearrangement uses TRBV30 and TRBJ2-1, with 11 bases fitting TRBD2. The germline CDR1 and CDR2 sequences are GTSNPN and SVGIG (reference sequence). This CDR3 comprises 13 residues. In DNA, the CDR3 is TGTGCTCTCCTAGCGGGAGGCCGCAATGAGCAGTTCTTC. It specifies CALLAGGRNEQFF.

The rearrangement joins TRBV6-1 to TRBJ2-7; perhaps TRBD2 as D (6 bases). The V and J ends lost 3 bases and 5 bases respectively, with 14 bases between them. The germline V gene encodes CDR1 MNHNS and CDR2 SASEGT. The CDR3 covers 14 residues. The CDR3 DNA sequence: TGTGCCAGCAGTGAGGACCCTTGGGGGGACGAGCAGTACTTC. Translation gives CASSEDPWGDEQYF.

The chain links TRBV18 to TRBJ2-3; D is perhaps TRBD1 (5 bases). The V and J ends lost 5 bases and 6 bases respectively, with 12 bases between them. CDR1 KGHSH and CDR2 LQKENI come from the germline V gene. This CDR3 spans 13 amino acids. CDR3 residues: CASSRGPEDTQYF. The CDR3 region has the DNA TGTGCCAGCTCAAGGGGCCCCGAGGATACGCAGTATTTT.

The rearrangement uses TRBV9 and TRBJ2-1; 11 bases are a match to TRBD2. This CDR3 contains 16 residues. With 1 base clipped from V and 4 bases from J, the junction kept 4 bases outside the gene matches. The germline gives CDR1 SGDLS, CDR2 YYNGEE. CDR3 sequence (DNA): TGTGCCAGCAGCGTATTAACTAGCGGGGGTTACAATGAGCAGTTCTTC. It is translated as CASSVLTSGGYNEQFF.